The rows below give T cell receptor beta chains drawn from one sample of a study of shared clonotypes between healthy human individuals. Profiling relied on immunoSEQ multiplex PCR, and the TCRdb table lists in-frame clones only, not all of them. The sample has about 2,500,000 clones, around nine tenths seen once. Sequencing was carried out using naive CD4+ T cells sorted from blood. All receptors derive from a young man in good health. CDR3s include the opening cysteine and the closing phenylalanine or tryptophan. A D gene is named only where the DNA matches it firmly. Size values are once, few and many counts, or a class for expanded clones, and some rows have none.

TRBJ2-5	TRBD2	TRBV2	-	TGTGCCAGCAGTGGGACTAGCGGGATAGAGACCCAGTACTTC	CASSGTSGIETQYF
TRBJ2-3	TRBD2	TRBV18	few	TGTGCCAGCTCACCGGGACTAGCGGGAAGCACAGATACGCAGTATTTT	CASSPGLAGSTDTQYF
TRBJ2-3	-	TRBV6-6	-	TGTGCCGCCACACTGGACGACACAGATACGCAGTATTTT	CAATLDDTDTQYF
TRBJ2-3	-	TRBV2	-	TGTGCCAGCGTGAACCAGGCGGGGCTGGCAGATACGCAGTATTTT	CASVNQAGLADTQYF
TRBJ2-2	TRBD1	TRBV10-1	-	TGCGCCAGCAGTTCCCAGGGGGCCGGGGAGCTGTTTTTT	CASSSQGAGELFF
TRBJ1-2	-	TRBV7-9	-	TGTGCCAGCAGCTTAGACCCCGGCTATGGCTACACCTTC	CASSLDPGYGYTF
TRBJ1-5	TRBD1	TRBV10-2	few	TGCGCCAGCAGTGAAGGGGGCGCAGGTCAGCCCCAGCATTTT	CASSEGGAGQPQHF
TRBJ2-2	-	TRBV30	-	TGTGCCTGGGGCATTATACAGGGCCCCGGGGAGCTGTTTTTT	CAWGIIQGPGELFF
TRBJ2-2	TRBD1	TRBV5-1	-	TGCGCCAGCAGCACAACAGGGGGAACCGGGGAGCTGTTTTTT	CASSTTGGTGELFF
TRBJ2-7	TRBD2	TRBV2	-	TGTGCCAGCAGTTCTCCCGGGACAGAACTAGCGGGGGACTACGAGCAGTACTTC	CASSSPGTELAGDYEQYF
TRBJ1-6	-	TRBV5-4	few	TGTGCCAGCAGCTTGGCAGGACACCCCAATTCACCCCTCCACTTT	CASSLAGHPNSPLHF
TRBJ2-3	TRBD1	TRBV5-6	-	TGTGCCAGCAGCTTGGTCCGGGACAGGGCAACAGATACGCAGTATTTT	CASSLVRDRATDTQYF
TRBJ2-3	TRBD2	TRBV6-6	-	TGTGCCAGCAGCAAACTAGCGGGGCGCACAGATACGCAGTATTTT	CASSKLAGRTDTQYF
TRBJ2-7	-	TRBV6-5	-	TGTGCCAGCAGAGCATCGACAGGCTTGTACGAGCAGTACTTC	CASRASTGLYEQYF
TRBJ2-3	TRBD2	TRBV6-5	-	TGTGCCAGCAGTGAGACTAGCGGGAGGCGACAGTATTTT	CASSETSGRRQYF
TRBJ1-1	-	TRBV27	-	TGTGCCAGCACTTCCGGGGCCATTAACGAAGCTTTCTTT	CASTSGAINEAFF
TRBJ2-1	TRBD2	TRBV28	-	TGTGCCAGTCTGGCGGGAGGGCCCAATGAGCAGTTCTTC	CASLAGGPNEQFF
TRBJ2-7	TRBD1	TRBV6-1	-	TGTGCCAGCAGTACCGGACAGGGAACCTACGAGCAGTACTTC	CASSTGQGTYEQYF
TRBJ1-1	-	TRBV19	-	TGTGCCAGTAGTAAAGGTCAGCTAATACCTACTGAAGCTTTCTTT	CASSKGQLIPTEAFF
TRBJ1-2	-	TRBV11-2	-	TGTGCCAGCAGCTTAGGACAGGCCTCGGGCTATGGCTACACCTTC	CASSLGQASGYGYTF
TRBJ2-5	TRBD1	TRBV10-3	-	TGTGCCATCAGTGCGGGGTTGACAGGGGGTGGGGAGACCCAGTACTTC	CAISAGLTGGGETQYF
TRBJ2-1	-	TRBV19	-	TGTGCCAGTACCCCATCGGGACCAGGGCTTGAGCAGTTCTTC	CASTPSGPGLEQFF
TRBJ2-7	-	TRBV20-1	-	TGCAGTGCTAGTTCCTACGAGCAGTACTTC	CSASSYEQYF
TRBJ1-2	TRBD1	TRBV19	-	TGTGCCAGTAGTCGACAGGGGGCAGGTGGCTACACCTTC	CASSRQGAGGYTF
TRBJ2-7	TRBD1	TRBV30	-	TGTGCCTGGAGCGGGACAGGGCTTAGGGTCTGGGGATCCTACGAGCAGTACTTC	CAWSGTGLRVWGSYEQYF
TRBJ1-6	-	TRBV6-1	-	TGTGCCAGCAGCCCCAGGGGCGCGGAATCACCCCTCCACTTT	CASSPRGAESPLHF
TRBJ1-2	-	TRBV5-1	-	TGCGCCAGCAGCTCAGGGGTAAACTATGGCTACACCTTC	CASSSGVNYGYTF
TRBJ2-2	-	TRBV6-1	-	TGTGCCAGCAATAGTGATACGCGAAACACCGGGGAGCTGTTTTTT	CASNSDTRNTGELFF
TRBJ2-5	TRBD2	TRBV5-5	-	TGTGCCAGCAGCCCCACAGGTCAGCGGGAGTCACAGACCCAGTACTTC	CASSPTGQRESQTQYF
TRBJ1-3	-	TRBV10-3	once	TGTGCCATCAGTGAGGCGGCTGGAAACACCATATATTTT	CAISEAAGNTIYF
TRBJ2-7	-	TRBV4-1	-	TGCGCCAGCAGCCAAGGCCCAGCCAAGGCCTCCTACGAGCAGTACTTC	CASSQGPAKASYEQYF
TRBJ2-7	TRBD2	TRBV6-5	-	TGTGCCAGCAGTGAGGGGAGGGACGAGCAGTACTTC	CASSEGRDEQYF
TRBJ1-6	-	TRBV14	-	TGTGCCAGCAGCCGAGGGCTGAGCTCCTATAATTCACCCCTCCACTTT	CASSRGLSSYNSPLHF
TRBJ1-2	-	TRBV30	-	TGTGCCTGGAGCGAAGACCCTCGGCGATTCGGCTACACCTTC	CAWSEDPRRFGYTF
TRBJ2-7	TRBD2	TRBV2	-	TGTGCCAGCCGCTGGGGGACTAGCGGGGGCACCTACGAGCAGTACTTC	CASRWGTSGGTYEQYF
TRBJ2-1	-	TRBV5-6	-	TGTGCCAGCAGCTGGGGGGCAGGTGAGCAGTTCTTC	CASSWGAGEQFF
TRBJ1-4	-	TRBV5-1	-	TGCGCCAGCAGCTTGAAGGGGGAAAAACTGTTTTTT	CASSLKGEKLFF
TRBJ2-2	TRBD2	TRBV18	-	TGTGCCAGCTCAGCACGATTAGCGGGAGAGGGGAACACCGGGGAGCTGTTTTTT	CASSARLAGEGNTGELFF
TRBJ2-5	-	TRBV6-5	-	TGTGCCAGCGGCCGGCGGAGGGGAGAGACCCAGTACTTC	CASGRRRGETQYF
TRBJ2-2	-	TRBV11-2	-	TGTGCCAGCAGCCGAAGCCGTAGTATGGACGGGGAGCTGTTTTTT	CASSRSRSMDGELFF
TRBJ2-1	-	TRBV4-1	-	TGCGCCAGCAGCCAAGCAGGAGGGGCAGTTGAGCAGTTCTTC	CASSQAGGAVEQFF
TRBJ2-2	-	TRBV5-1	-	TGCGCCAGCAGCCTATACTTGGGACTGGACTCGAACACCGGGGAGCTGTTTTTT	CASSLYLGLDSNTGELFF